The source of this T cell receptor beta chain is a study of shared clonotypes between healthy human individuals. CD45RO-negative CD8 cells positively selected for CCR7 made up the naive population, which excluded terminally differentiated effector memory CD45RA+ cells. Clones were read by immunoSEQ multiplex PCR, and TCRdb kept only the in-frame ones, dropping some. The data show 2 million or so clones, approximately 94% seen once. The V gene's germline CDR1 is SGHAT and CDR2 FQNNGV. CDR3 length: 14 amino acids. Trimming pared 2 bases from V and 3 bases from J, leaving 10 bases between. The chain recombines TRBV11-2 with TRBJ1-1; tentative D call: TRBD1 (6 bases). Sequenced material: naive CD8+ T cells sorted from blood. This TCR was sampled from a man aged 18 to 29 in good health. CDR3 loop: CASSLHEGDTEAFF. The CDR3 DNA reads as TGTGCCAGCAGCTTACATGAGGGGGACACTGAAGCTTTCTTT.